This paragraph reports one T cell receptor beta chain. The antigen remains undetermined. This nonspecific control used anti-CD3/anti-CD28 bead stimulation of CD4+ T cells. Sorting selected CD4+ T cells upregulating both CD40 ligand and CD69. Germline V lookup: CDR1 SQVTM, CDR2 ANQGSEA. V was pared by 4 bases and J by 5 bases, with 3 bases of the junction left unmatched. CDR3 length equals 12 residues. This entry is derived from a study of persistence of HIV-infected CD4 T cells. Study conclusions and caveats: Degenerate expanded CDR3beta sequences were enriched among CMV- and Gag-responding cells. Within sorted populations, more oligoclonal TCRs accompanied more oligoclonal proviruses.

The immunoSEQ assay was version 4, run in survey mode. Assay: immunoSEQ multiplex PCR; the TCRdb copy retains only in-frame clones and omits some. The data contain approximately 44,000 clones, approximately 88% of them singletons. Sequences were derived from CD4+ T cells sorted from PBMCs after roughly 18-hour stimulation, sampled from a patient who received antiretroviral therapy. This sequence originates from an adult man with HIV who was CMV-seropositive. V and J are TRBV29-1 and TRBJ1-2, with 8 bases aligning to TRBD1. The CDR3 nucleotides are TGCAGCGTTGCAGGGGGCGCGTATGGCTACACCTTC. Encoded protein: CSVAGGAYGYTF.